Presented here are 10 T cell receptor beta chains from one specimen sequenced in a study of blood T cell repertoires in COVID-19. Sequencing used immunoSEQ multiplex PCR; TCRdb keeps in-frame clones, though not all of them. The data show over 200,000 clones, approximately 80% seen once. The sample taken for sequencing was PBMCs or T cells enriched from blood (not recorded which). These receptors were taken from a man aged 60 to 75 who had recovered from COVID-19.

This clone was counted a single time. The V gene is TRBV27, the J gene TRBJ2-7; D not certain. V gave up 8 bases and J gave up 2 bases, with 13 bases separating them. Germline CDR1 is MNHEY and CDR2 is SMNVEV (reference sequence). The CDR3 totals 13 residues. Written as DNA, the CDR3 is TGTGCCAGCGCCCTAGGAGTTACCTACGAGCAGTACTTC. It yields the protein CASALGVTYEQYF.

The V and J genes are TRBV5-6 and TRBJ1-5; a possible D gene is TRBD1 (6 bases). This CDR3 has 15 residues. CDR1 and CDR2 from the germline V gene are SGHDT and YYEEEE. The V end lost 4 bases, the J end lost 4 bases, and 15 bases lay between the germline ends. The CDR3 is CASSIRDTGNQPQHF. CDR3 in DNA: TGTGCCAGCAGCATCCGGGACACAGGAAATCAGCCCCAGCATTTT.

CDR3 DNA: TGTGCCAGTAGTATCATTGGGGCTGCTGGAAACACCATATATTTT. Its translation is CASSIIGAAGNTIYF. The chain carries TRBV19 and TRBJ1-3, with a weak D call TRBD1 (5 bases). There are 15 residues in the CDR3. Trimming left V 3 bases short and J 2 bases short, with 11 bases between. Germline CDR1 is LNHDA and CDR2 is SQIVND (reference sequence).

The chain employs TRBV7-9 and TRBJ1-4; D is uncertain. V was trimmed by 3 bases and J by 3 bases, leaving 11 bases between them. Per germline, CDR1 SEHNR and CDR2 FQNEAQ (reference sequence). The CDR3 is 15 amino acids. For the CDR3, the DNA is TGTGCCAGCAGCTTTTCTTCCTCAGCTAATGAAAAACTGTTTTTT. It specifies CASSFSSSANEKLFF.

The chain links TRBV5-1 to TRBJ2-2, with TRBD1 identical over 9 bases. CDR1 is SGHRS and CDR2 is YFSETQ in the germline V gene. The J segment lost 7 bases and the V segment lost 4 bases, leaving 14 bases of the junction unmatched. CDR3 length: 17 amino acids. Here the CDR3 DNA reads TGCGCCAGCAGCCCCAAGTCCGGGACAGGGAAAGACGGGGAGCTGTTTTTT. Translation gives CASSPKSGTGKDGELFF.

This chain links TRBV6-2 or TRBV6-3 with TRBJ2-6; TRBD1 is a possible D gene (6 bases). The CDR3 spans 18 residues. V lost 2 bases and J lost 1, with 15 bases in between. Looked up from germline, CDR1 is MNHEY and CDR2 is SVGEGT. CDR3 loop: CASSYLTGQGSGANVLTF. DNA of the CDR3: TGTGCCAGCAGTTACCTTACAGGGCAGGGATCTGGGGCCAACGTCCTGACTTTC.

The gene calls are TRBV7-2 and TRBJ1-2, with 7 bases that match TRBD1. Germline V CDR1 and CDR2: SGHTA, FQGNSA. Trimming took 1 base from V and 4 from J; bases not matched to a gene: 3. There are 14 residues in the CDR3. The CDR3 sequence is CASSLGAGGYGYTF. Here the CDR3 DNA reads TGTGCCAGCAGCTTAGGTGCAGGGGGCTATGGCTACACCTTC.

V gene TRBV11-2 combines with J gene TRBJ2-1, with D possibly matching TRBD2 (5 bases). CDR1 SGHAT and CDR2 FQNNGV come from the germline V gene. The CDR3 contains 16 residues. The ends were cut back, 5 bases at V and 0 bases at J, with 14 bases in the middle. This chain's CDR3 is CASSGWVGSSYNEQFF. In DNA, the CDR3 is TGTGCCAGCAGCGGCTGGGTGGGGAGCTCCTACAATGAGCAGTTCTTC.

This chain connects TRBV18 to TRBJ2-4, with no clear D. The CDR3 has 12 amino acids. Trimming cost V 4 bases and J 8 bases, with 9 bases left between them. Germline CDR1 reads KGHSH; CDR2 reads LQKENI. The CDR3 coding sequence is TGTGCCAGCTCACGAGATCGGGACATTCAGTACTTC. As protein: CASSRDRDIQYF.

This clone was seen a few times. The chain uses TRBV27 and TRBJ2-7; D may be TRBD1 (6 bases). The CDR3 has 14 amino acids. The V gene's germline CDR1 is MNHEY and CDR2 SMNVEV (reference sequence). With 5 bases removed from V and 2 bases from J, the gap between germline ends came to 13 bases. Here the CDR3 DNA reads TGTGCCAGCAGTATGGACAGATGGGCCTACGAGCAGTACTTC. Its translation is CASSMDRWAYEQYF.